This T cell receptor (beta chain) is drawn from a study of blood T cells in healthy people across ages. Study-wide background: Every two T cells gave about one barcoded beta molecule via template switching. Whole-study findings and limits: In these data, TCR beta diversity tracked strongly with naive T cell percentage. In older individuals, TCR beta diversity per million T cells was lower, falling roughly linearly with age.

The second PCR ran about 6 to 12 cycles with a sample-barcoded 5' primer and J-beta primers. From the 5' RACE reads, TCRdb called clonotypes with MiXCR, one entry per CDR3 protein. Among 1.4 million or so distinct CDR3 sequences listed, 35% to 45% were seen once. Turning to this clonotype: The antigen remains undetermined.

With 4 bases removed from V and 3 bases from J, the gap between germline ends came to 16 bases. Germline V gene data show CDR1 as PRHDT and CDR2 as FYEKMQ (reference sequence). This CDR3 spans 16 amino acids. V usage is TRBV13 and J usage is TRBJ1-3; no definite D call. The sample consisted of blood. The receptor's source is a woman between 18 and 29 years old in good health. This chain's CDR3 is CASSSLATQDGNTIYF. The CDR3 DNA is TGTGCCAGCAGCTCCCTGGCCACTCAAGATGGAAACACCATATATTTT.